The present entry profiles one T cell receptor (beta chain) with its context. These data come from a study of cytomegalovirus exposure and HLA in healthy donors. The germline gives CDR1 ENHRY, CDR2 SYGVKD. V lost 6 bases, J lost 6 bases, and 18 bases lay in between. The CDR3 contains 14 residues. The PCR had 60 Vbeta and 13 Jbeta primers. Only in-frame clones appear in the TCRdb table, and some are missing; sequencing was by immunoSEQ multiplex PCR. The table includes approximately 140,000 clones, roughly three quarters detected once. The sequence came from a woman in her forties or fifties in good health and CMV-seronegative. Source material: PBMCs. The V and J genes are TRBV10-3 and TRBJ2-7, with TRBD2 as a possible D gene (7 bases). The CDR3 bases are TGTGCCATCAGACCCGAGAGGGGGGGGTCCGAGCAGTACTTC. The encoded protein is CAIRPERGGSEQYF.